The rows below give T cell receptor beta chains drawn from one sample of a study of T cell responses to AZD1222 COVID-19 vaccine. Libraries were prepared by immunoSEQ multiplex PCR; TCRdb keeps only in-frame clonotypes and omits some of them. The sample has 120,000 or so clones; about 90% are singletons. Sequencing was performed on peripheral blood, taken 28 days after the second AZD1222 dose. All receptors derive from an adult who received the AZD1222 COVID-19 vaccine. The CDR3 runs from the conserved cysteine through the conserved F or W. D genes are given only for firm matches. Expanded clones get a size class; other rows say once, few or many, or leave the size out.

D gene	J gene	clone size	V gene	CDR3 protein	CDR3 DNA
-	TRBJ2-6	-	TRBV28	CASSVRGSGANVLTF	TGTGCCAGCAGTGTAAGAGGCTCTGGGGCCAACGTCCTGACTTTC
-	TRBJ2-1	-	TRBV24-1	CATSDLNKWGQQFF	TGTGCCACCAGTGATTTGAATAAGTGGGGACAGCAGTTCTTC
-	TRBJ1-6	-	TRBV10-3	CAIRGTAWSPLHF	TGTGCCATCAGAGGGACGGCGTGGTCACCCCTCCACTTT
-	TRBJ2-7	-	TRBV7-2	CASSLNLSGRSEQYF	TGTGCCAGCAGCTTAAACCTGTCAGGCCGATCGGAGCAGTACTTC
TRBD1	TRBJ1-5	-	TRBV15	CATSSGPGQAVQPQHF	TGTGCCACCAGCTCGGGGCCTGGACAGGCGGTTCAGCCCCAGCATTTT
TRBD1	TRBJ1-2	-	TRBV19	CASSLTGGISGYTF	TGTGCCAGTAGCCTGACAGGGGGCATCAGCGGCTACACCTTC
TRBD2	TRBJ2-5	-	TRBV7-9	CASSLWEGPGAQYF	TGTGCCAGCAGCTTATGGGAGGGCCCGGGGGCCCAGTACTTC
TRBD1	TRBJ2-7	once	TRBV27	CASSLFPGQGNILHEQYF	TGTGCCAGCAGCCTCTTCCCCGGACAGGGTAACATATTGCACGAGCAGTACTTC
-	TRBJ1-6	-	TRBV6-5	CASSYSGQTPNSPLHF	TGTGCCAGCAGTTACTCAGGACAGACCCCTAATTCACCCCTCCACTTT
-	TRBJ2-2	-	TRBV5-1	CASSLLSSSGTGELFF	TGCGCCAGCAGCTTGCTCTCCTCCTCAGGAACCGGGGAGCTGTTTTTT
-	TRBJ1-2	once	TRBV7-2	CASSPDPDSPGYTF	TGTGCCAGCAGTCCAGACCCTGACAGTCCTGGCTACACCTTC
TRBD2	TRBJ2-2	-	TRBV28	CASSLRVRRGWTGELFF	TGTGCCAGCAGTTTAAGGGTTCGGCGGGGGTGGACCGGGGAGCTGTTTTTT
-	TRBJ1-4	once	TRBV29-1	CSVGWGQDEKLFF	TGCAGCGTTGGGTGGGGGCAGGATGAAAAACTGTTTTTT
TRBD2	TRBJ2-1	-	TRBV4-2	CASSQDGGSPYNEQFF	TGTGCCAGCAGCCAAGACGGCGGGAGCCCCTACAATGAGCAGTTCTTC
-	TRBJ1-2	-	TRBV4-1	CASSQDVLNYGYTF	TGCGCCAGCAGCCAAGATGTGCTAAACTATGGCTACACCTTC
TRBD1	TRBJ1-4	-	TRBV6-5	CASSPGTGDEKLFF	TGTGCCAGCAGCCCCGGGACAGGGGATGAAAAACTGTTTTTT
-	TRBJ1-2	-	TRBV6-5	CASSSGSRVGYGYTF	TGTGCCAGCAGTTCAGGGTCCCGTGTCGGCTATGGCTACACCTTC
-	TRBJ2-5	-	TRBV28	CASSSFRENETQYF	TGTGCCAGCAGTTCGTTTCGGGAGAATGAGACCCAGTACTTC
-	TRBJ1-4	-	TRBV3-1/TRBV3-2	CASSQMAEKLFF	TGTGCCAGCAGCCAAATGGCTGAAAAACTGTTTTTT
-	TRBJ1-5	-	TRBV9	CASSVDGNYNQPQHF	TGTGCCAGCAGCGTAGACGGGAATTATAATCAGCCCCAGCATTTT
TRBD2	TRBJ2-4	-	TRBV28	CASSVAGDIRQNIQYF	TGTGCCAGCAGTGTAGCGGGGGATATTCGGCAAAACATTCAGTACTTC
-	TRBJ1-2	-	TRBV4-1	CASSLQDGYGYTF	TGCGCCAGCAGCCTCCAGGACGGTTATGGCTACACCTTC
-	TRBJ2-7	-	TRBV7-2	CASSLGSDLREQYF	TGTGCCAGCAGCTTAGGTAGCGATCTTCGCGAGCAGTACTTC
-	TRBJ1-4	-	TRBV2	CASYQGPGFNEKLFF	TGTGCCAGTTATCAGGGGCCCGGCTTTAATGAAAAACTGTTTTTT
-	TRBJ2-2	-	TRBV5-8	CASSLRLNTGELFF	TGTGCCAGCAGCTTGCGACTCAACACCGGGGAGCTGTTTTTT
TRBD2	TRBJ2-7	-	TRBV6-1	CASSEQVSTGGSYEQYF	TGTGCCAGCAGTGAACAAGTCTCCACGGGAGGTTCCTACGAGCAGTACTTC
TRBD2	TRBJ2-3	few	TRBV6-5	CASSYSRRGGGDTQYF	TGTGCCAGCAGTTACTCGCGGCGGGGGGGCGGAGATACGCAGTATTTT
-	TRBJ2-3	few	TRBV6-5	CASSLTRSTDTQYF	TGTGCCAGCAGTCTGACTAGGAGCACAGATACGCAGTATTTT
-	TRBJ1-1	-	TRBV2	CASGTQTNTEAFF	TGTGCCAGCGGGACACAAACGAACACTGAAGCTTTCTTT
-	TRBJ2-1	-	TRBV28	CASKPGGGTEYNEQFF	TGTGCCAGCAAACCCGGGGGGGGGACAGAATACAATGAGCAGTTCTTC